Below are 17 T cell receptor beta chains sequenced from a single sample in a study of shared clonotypes between healthy human individuals. Measured with immunoSEQ multiplex PCR; TCRdb has only the in-frame clones, and not every one. This repertoire shows hundreds of thousands of clones, 76% found once; its top ten account for 10% to 15%. Sequencing was done on a sample of PBMCs. The source is a woman aged 40 to 50 in good health. Some clones in this sample may be carry-over from other donors' samples.

The rearrangement uses TRBV21-1 and TRBJ2-7; TRBD1 is the table's D call and was not checked against the DNA. TRBV21-1 is listed as a pseudogene. The CDR3 spans 16 residues. CDR3 in DNA: TGTGCCAGCAGCAAAACGGGACAAAAACCCGCTTACGAGCAGTACTTC. Residues: CASSKTGQKPAYEQYF.

V and J are TRBV27 and TRBJ1-1; the D gene is possibly TRBD1 (6 bases). The ends were cut back, 6 bases at V and 0 bases at J, with 14 bases in the middle. The CDR3 totals 15 residues. Germline V gene sequence: CDR1 MNHEY, CDR2 SMNVEV (reference sequence). This CDR3 is CASRPRQVMNTEAFF. The CDR3 DNA reads TGTGCCAGCAGACCTCGACAGGTTATGAACACTGAAGCTTTCTTT.

The rearrangement joins TRBV5-1 to TRBJ2-2; possibly TRBD2 for D (6 bases). The CDR3 covers 14 residues. CDR1 SGHRS and CDR2 YFSETQ come from the germline V gene. V gave up 3 bases and J gave up 5 bases, with 11 bases separating them. CDR3 region: CASSYLRGTGELFF. The CDR3 region has the DNA TGCGCCAGCAGCTACTTACGGGGGACCGGGGAGCTGTTTTTT.

The rearrangement links TRBV19 to TRBJ2-3; a weak D match, TRBD2 (6 bases). The CDR3 is 15 amino acids. Between the trimmed V and J ends, which lost 1 base and 0 bases, there was a span of 8 bases. Germline-derived CDR1 and CDR2 are LNHDA and SQIVND (reference sequence). This CDR3 reads CASSIVRESTDTQYF. The CDR3, as DNA: TGTGCCAGTAGTATAGTTCGGGAGAGCACAGATACGCAGTATTTT.

This clone was counted only a few times. The sample contains more than one DNA sequence encoding this CDR3. In DNA, the CDR3 is TGCAGCGTGGAGGGACAACAGAACACTGAAGCTTTCTTT. Translating gives CSVEGQQNTEAFF. The V and J genes are TRBV29-1 and TRBJ1-1; the D gene is possibly TRBD1 (6 bases). Germline CDR1 is SQVTM and CDR2 is ANQGSEA. This CDR3 spans 13 amino acids. Deletions cut 6 bases from V and 1 base from J, with 12 bases between.

The V gene is TRBV4-3, the J gene TRBJ2-7; 8 bases align to TRBD2. Germline assignment: CDR1 LGHNA and CDR2 YSLEER. V shed 0 bases and J 7 bases; nucleotides not matched to a gene: 8. The CDR3 consists of 15 residues. CDR3 sequence: CASSQDLGGAGEQYF. The CDR3 nucleotides are TGCGCCAGCAGCCAAGATCTCGGGGGGGCAGGTGAGCAGTACTTC.

This chain connects TRBV10-3 to TRBJ1-1, with D hard to call. There are 13 residues in the CDR3. Trimming removed 5 bases at V and 1 base at J, with 8 bases between. Germline values: CDR1 ENHRY, CDR2 SYGVKD. The CDR3 DNA reads TGTGCCATCAGTTTTGACCCGAACACTGAAGCTTTCTTT. This encodes CAISFDPNTEAFF.

J is TRBJ1-4 and V is TRBV6-1; D may be TRBD1 (6 bases). The CDR3 is made up of 15 amino acids. V was clipped by 6 bases and J by 5 bases, with 16 bases between them. Germline V gene lookup returns CDR1 MNHNS and CDR2 SASEGT. The CDR3 nucleotides are TGTGCCAGCAGCCCGGGGGGCAGGCACAATGAAAAACTGTTTTTT. Protein: CASSPGGRHNEKLFF.

A remark on this clone: A much bigger clone sits one base away, suggesting this may be a read error. This chain connects TRBV30 to TRBJ2-1; the match to TRBD2 covers 11 bases. CDR1 and CDR2 from the germline V gene are GTSNPN and SVGIG (reference sequence). This CDR3 has 14 amino acids. CDR3 loop: CARSGASGRREQFF. CDR3 coding DNA: TGTGCCCGGAGTGGGGCTAGCGGGAGGCGGGAGCAGTTCTTC.

This clone turned up a few times. The V gene is TRBV7-2, the J gene TRBJ2-7; D ambiguous. Trimming removed 5 bases at V and 1 base at J, with 15 bases between. The CDR3 is made up of 15 amino acids. Germline-derived CDR1 and CDR2 are SGHTA and FQGNSA. The CDR3: CASSPTNTVSYEQYF. CDR3 DNA sequence: TGTGCCAGCAGCCCTACTAACACGGTTTCCTACGAGCAGTACTTC.

The V and J genes are TRBV5-1 and TRBJ2-5, with 9 bases identical to TRBD2. The J call is in doubt because the DNA end fits TRBJ2-7 better. Germline CDR1 SGHRS, CDR2 YFSETQ. The CDR3 is made up of 15 amino acids. The CDR3 reads CASSLSGSTNYEQYF. The CDR3 DNA reads TGCGCCAGCAGCCTTAGCGGGAGTACCAACTACGAGCAGTACTTC.

The J gene is TRBJ2-7, the V gene TRBV5-4, with D perhaps TRBD1 or TRBD2 (5 bases each). Trimming removed 2 bases at V and 5 bases at J, with 11 bases between. The CDR3 is made up of 13 amino acids. Germline V lookup: CDR1 SGHNT, CDR2 YYREEE (reference sequence). CDR3 bases: TGTGCCAGCAGCTTCGGCCGGGGCGACGAGCAGTACTTC. It is translated as CASSFGRGDEQYF.

This clone has just a few counts. The chain is built from TRBV14 and TRBJ1-3; D is possibly TRBD1 (6 bases). The length of the CDR3 is 13 residues. The V end lost 4 bases, the J end lost 4 bases, and 8 bases lay between the germline ends. Germline CDR1 and CDR2: SGHDN and FVKESK. CDR3 DNA sequence: TGTGCCAGCAGCCCCGGACAGGGAAACACCATATATTTT. This sequence encodes CASSPGQGNTIYF.

The V gene is TRBV28, the J gene TRBJ1-4; tentatively, D is TRBD1 (5 bases). CDR3 length equals 15 residues. Deletions cut 1 base from V and 1 base from J, with 7 bases between. The germline CDR1 and CDR2 sequences are MDHEN and SYDVKM. CDR3 amino acids: CASSLFQGTNEKLFF. The CDR3 DNA reads as TGTGCCAGCAGTTTATTTCAGGGAACTAATGAAAAACTGTTTTTT. The variable domain in full, with the rest retrieved from reference TRBV28 and TRBJ1-4, is DVKVTQSSRYLVKRTGEKVFLECVQDMDHENMFWYRQDPGLGLRLIYFSYDVKMKEKGDIPEGYSVSREKKERFSLILESASTNQTSMYLCASSLFQGTNEKLFFGSGTQLSVL.

The table lists this clone with a few counts. The same CDR3 arises from other DNA sequences in this sample as well. The rearrangement joins TRBV6-1 to TRBJ2-3; tentatively, D is TRBD1 (5 bases). Trimming removed 1 base from V and 2 bases from J, with 10 bases in between. Germline V gene sequence: CDR1 MNHNS, CDR2 SASEGT. The length of the CDR3 is 15 residues. CDR3 in amino acids: CASSEGGRDTDTQYF. The CDR3 nucleotides are TGTGCCAGCAGTGAAGGGGGCAGGGACACAGATACGCAGTATTTT.

V gene TRBV7-2 combines with J gene TRBJ2-1; 9 bases match TRBD2. The CDR3 runs 15 residues. V shed 6 bases and J 8 bases; nucleotides not matched to a gene: 11. Germline values: CDR1 SGHTA, CDR2 FQGNSA. The CDR3 DNA is TGTGCCAGCAGTACAGGGTTGTTAGCGGGAGATGAGCAGTTCTTC. Its translation: CASSTGLLAGDEQFF.

This rearrangement joins TRBV7-2 to TRBJ2-5; TRBD2 matches 9 bases. Germline CDR1 is SGHTA and CDR2 is FQGNSA. The CDR3 is made up of 16 amino acids. J was trimmed by 0 bases and V by 5 bases; bases with no gene match: 7. CDR3 loop: CASSRRASGNQETQYF. CDR3 sequence (DNA): TGTGCCAGCAGCCGGAGGGCTAGCGGGAACCAAGAGACCCAGTACTTC.